This T cell receptor (beta chain) emerged from a study of Ad26.COV2.S vaccination and SARS-CoV-2 variants. Whole-study results and caveats: Responses of T cells in total may have been underestimated by the TCR breadth and depth analyses.

The V and J ends lost 6 bases and 1 base, in that order; junction bases with no gene match: 5. The CDR3 contains 15 residues. From germline, CDR1 is MNHEY and CDR2 SVGAGI. Using immunoSEQ multiplex PCR, the repertoire was profiled, and TCRdb retains in-frame clones only, with some absent. The sample consists of some 300,000 clones, around 81% of them appearing once. Treatment given: roughly 18 received Ad26.COV2.S at low or high dose, single or two shots; 5 received placebo; per-sample allocation not given. Following the first vaccine or placebo injection, samples were taken on day 63. The donor's status was that of an adult aged 18-55 years in Boston. On this clone itself: The antigen is undetermined.

The TCR was taken from a person between 18 and 59 years old who received the Ad26.COV2.S COVID-19 vaccine or a placebo. This chain uses TRBV6-5 with TRBJ2-3, with 9 bases identical to TRBD2. The sequenced sample was peripheral blood, obtained in a trial of Ad26.COV2.S vaccine versus placebo. The CDR3 DNA reads as TGTGCCAGCAGAGATCGGACTAGCGGCACAGATACGCAGTATTTT. Amino acid sequence: CASRDRTSGTDTQYF.